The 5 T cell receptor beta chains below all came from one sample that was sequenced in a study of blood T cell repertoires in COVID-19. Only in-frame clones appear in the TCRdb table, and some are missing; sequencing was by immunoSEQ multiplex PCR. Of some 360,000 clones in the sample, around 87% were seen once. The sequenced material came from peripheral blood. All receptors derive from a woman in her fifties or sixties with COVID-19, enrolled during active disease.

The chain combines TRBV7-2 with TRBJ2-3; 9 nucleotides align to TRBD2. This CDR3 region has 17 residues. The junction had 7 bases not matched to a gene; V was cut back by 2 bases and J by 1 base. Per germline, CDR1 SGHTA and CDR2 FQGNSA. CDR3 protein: CASSLRLAGAGTDTQYF. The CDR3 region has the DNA TGTGCCAGCAGCTTACGTTTAGCGGGGGCCGGCACAGATACGCAGTATTTT.

The CDR3: CASRPPGGRAEAFF. The CDR3 bases are TGTGCCAGCAGACCTCCGGGGGGGAGGGCTGAAGCTTTCTTT. The rearrangement joins TRBV2 to TRBJ1-1; TRBD1 is a possible D gene (5 bases). Trimming stripped 6 bases from V and 6 bases from J, with 17 bases between. The CDR3 extends over 14 amino acids. CDR1 and CDR2 (germline): SNHLY, FYNNEI.

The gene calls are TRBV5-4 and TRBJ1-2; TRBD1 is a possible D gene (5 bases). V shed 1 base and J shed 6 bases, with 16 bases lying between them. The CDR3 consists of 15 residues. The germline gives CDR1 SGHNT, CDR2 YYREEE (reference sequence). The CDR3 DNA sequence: TGTGCCAGCAGCTTGCCACAGGATGATGGGGATGGCTACACCTTC. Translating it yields CASSLPQDDGDGYTF.

The CDR3 coding sequence is TGTGCCAGCAGCCTAACTCCTAGCGGACAAGAGACCCAGTACTTC. Encoded protein: CASSLTPSGQETQYF. This sequence joins TRBV7-6 and TRBJ2-5; 7 bases fit TRBD2. Trimming took 5 bases from V and 2 from J; bases not matched to a gene: 8. The CDR3 is 15 amino acids. CDR1 and CDR2 (germline): SGHVS, FNYEAQ.

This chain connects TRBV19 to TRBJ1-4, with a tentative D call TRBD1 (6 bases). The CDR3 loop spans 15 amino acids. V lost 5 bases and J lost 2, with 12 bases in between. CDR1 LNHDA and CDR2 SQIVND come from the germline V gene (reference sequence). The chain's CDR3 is CASSDTGLTNEKLFF. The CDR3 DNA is TGTGCCAGTAGTGACACAGGGTTGACTAATGAAAAACTGTTTTTT.